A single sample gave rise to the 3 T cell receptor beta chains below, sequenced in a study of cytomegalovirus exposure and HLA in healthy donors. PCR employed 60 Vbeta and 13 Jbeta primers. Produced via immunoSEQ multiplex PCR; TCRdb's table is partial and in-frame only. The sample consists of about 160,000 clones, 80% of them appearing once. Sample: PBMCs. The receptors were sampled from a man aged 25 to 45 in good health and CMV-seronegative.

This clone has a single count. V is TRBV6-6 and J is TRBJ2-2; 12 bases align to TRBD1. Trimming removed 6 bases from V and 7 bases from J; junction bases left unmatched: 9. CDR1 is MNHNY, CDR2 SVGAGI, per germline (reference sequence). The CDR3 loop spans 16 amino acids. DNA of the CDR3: TGTGCCAGCAGGTCCCCGGGACAGGGGGCGGGCGGGGAGCTGTTTTTT. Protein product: CASRSPGQGAGGELFF.

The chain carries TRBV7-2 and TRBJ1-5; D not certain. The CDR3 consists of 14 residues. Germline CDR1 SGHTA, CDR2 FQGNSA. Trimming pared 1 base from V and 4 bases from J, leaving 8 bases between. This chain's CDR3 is CASSLVGENQPQHF. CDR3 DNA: TGTGCCAGCAGCTTAGTCGGGGAAAATCAGCCCCAGCATTTT.

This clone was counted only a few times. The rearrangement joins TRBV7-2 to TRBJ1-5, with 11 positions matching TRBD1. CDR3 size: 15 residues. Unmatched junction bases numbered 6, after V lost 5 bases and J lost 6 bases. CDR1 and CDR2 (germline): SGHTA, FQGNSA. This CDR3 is CASSQGQGVGQPQHF. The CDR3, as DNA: TGTGCCAGCAGCCAGGGACAGGGGGTGGGTCAGCCCCAGCATTTT.